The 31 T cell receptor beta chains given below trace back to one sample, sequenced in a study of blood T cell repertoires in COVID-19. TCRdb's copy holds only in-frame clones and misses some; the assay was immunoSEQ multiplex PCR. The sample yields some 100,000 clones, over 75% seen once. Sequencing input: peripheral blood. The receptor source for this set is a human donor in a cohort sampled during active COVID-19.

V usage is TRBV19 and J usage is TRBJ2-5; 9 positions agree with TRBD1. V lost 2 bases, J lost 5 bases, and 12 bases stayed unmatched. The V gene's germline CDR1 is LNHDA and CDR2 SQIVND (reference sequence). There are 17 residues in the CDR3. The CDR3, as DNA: TGTGCCAGTAGTATATCCGGACAGGGGAACTCCAGGGAGACCCAGTACTTC. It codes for CASSISGQGNSRETQYF. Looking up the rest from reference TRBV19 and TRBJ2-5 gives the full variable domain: DGGITQSPKYLFRKEGQNVTLSCEQNLNHDAMYWYRQDPGQGLRLIYYSQIVNDFQKGDIAEGYSVSREKKESFPLTVTSAQKNPTAFYLCASSISGQGNSRETQYFGPGTRLLVL.

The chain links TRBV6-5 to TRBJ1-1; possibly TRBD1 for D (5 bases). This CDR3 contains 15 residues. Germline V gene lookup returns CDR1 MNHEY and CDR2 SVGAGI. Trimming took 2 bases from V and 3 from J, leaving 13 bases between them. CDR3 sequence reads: CASSYQGGRYTEAFF. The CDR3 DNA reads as TGTGCCAGCAGTTACCAGGGAGGAAGGTACACTGAAGCTTTCTTT.

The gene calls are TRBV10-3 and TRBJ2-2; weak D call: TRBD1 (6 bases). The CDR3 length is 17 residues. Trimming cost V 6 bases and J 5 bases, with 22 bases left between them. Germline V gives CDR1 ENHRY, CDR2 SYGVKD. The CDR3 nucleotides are TGTGCCATCAGAGAGGACCCGGCAGGGGCTGGGACCGGGGAGCTGTTTTTT. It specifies CAIREDPAGAGTGELFF.

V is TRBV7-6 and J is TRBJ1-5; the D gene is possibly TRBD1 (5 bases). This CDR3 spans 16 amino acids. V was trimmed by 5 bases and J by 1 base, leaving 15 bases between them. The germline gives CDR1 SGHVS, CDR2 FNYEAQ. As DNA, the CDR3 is TGTGCCAGCAGCCCAACCTCGGGGGGAAGCAATCAGCCCCAGCATTTT. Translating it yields CASSPTSGGSNQPQHF.

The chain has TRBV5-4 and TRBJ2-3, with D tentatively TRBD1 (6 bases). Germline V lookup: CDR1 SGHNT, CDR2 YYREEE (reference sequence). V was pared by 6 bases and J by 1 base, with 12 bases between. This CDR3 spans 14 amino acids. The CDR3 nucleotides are TGTGCCAGCACCATTGGACAGCGCACAGATACGCAGTATTTT. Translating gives CASTIGQRTDTQYF. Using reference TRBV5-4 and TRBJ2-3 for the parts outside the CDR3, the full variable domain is ETGVTQSPTHLIKTRGQQVTLRCSSQSGHNTVSWYQQALGQGPQFIFQYYREEENGRGNFPPRFSGLQFPNYSSELNVNALELDDSALYLCASTIGQRTDTQYFGPGTRLTVL.

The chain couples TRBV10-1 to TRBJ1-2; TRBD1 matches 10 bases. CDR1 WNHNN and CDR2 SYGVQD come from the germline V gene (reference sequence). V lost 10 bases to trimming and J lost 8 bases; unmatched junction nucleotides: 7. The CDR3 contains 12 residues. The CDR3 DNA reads TGCGCCACCACCGGGACAGGGGACGGCTACACCTTC. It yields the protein CATTGTGDGYTF.

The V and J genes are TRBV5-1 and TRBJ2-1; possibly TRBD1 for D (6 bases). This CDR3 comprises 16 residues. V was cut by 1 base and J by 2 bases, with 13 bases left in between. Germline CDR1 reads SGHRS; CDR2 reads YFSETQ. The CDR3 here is CASSLQPGVAYNEQFF. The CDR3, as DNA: TGCGCCAGCAGCTTGCAACCAGGGGTCGCCTACAATGAGCAGTTCTTC.

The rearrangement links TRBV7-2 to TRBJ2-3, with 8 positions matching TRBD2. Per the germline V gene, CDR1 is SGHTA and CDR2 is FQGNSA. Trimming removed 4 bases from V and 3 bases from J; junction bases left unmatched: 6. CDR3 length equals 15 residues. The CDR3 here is CASSYSGLGTDTQYF. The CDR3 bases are TGTGCCAGCAGCTATTCGGGACTAGGGACAGATACGCAGTATTTT.

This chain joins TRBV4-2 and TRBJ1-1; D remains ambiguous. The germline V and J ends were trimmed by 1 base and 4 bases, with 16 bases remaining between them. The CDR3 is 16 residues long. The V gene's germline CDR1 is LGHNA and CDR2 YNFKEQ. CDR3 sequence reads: CASSQVHRVRGTEAFF. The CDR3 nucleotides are TGTGCCAGCAGCCAAGTGCATAGGGTTCGGGGCACTGAAGCTTTCTTT.

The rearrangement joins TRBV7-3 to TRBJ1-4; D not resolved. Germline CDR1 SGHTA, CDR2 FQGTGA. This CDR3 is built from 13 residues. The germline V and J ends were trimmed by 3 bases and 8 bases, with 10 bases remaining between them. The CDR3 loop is CASSFTYGEKLFF. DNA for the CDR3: TGTGCCAGCAGCTTTACCTACGGGGAAAAACTGTTTTTT.

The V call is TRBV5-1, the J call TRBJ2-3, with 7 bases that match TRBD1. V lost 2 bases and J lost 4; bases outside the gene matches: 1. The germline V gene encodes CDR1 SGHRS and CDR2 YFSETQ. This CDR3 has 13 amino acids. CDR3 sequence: CASSFQGADTQYF. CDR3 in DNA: TGCGCCAGCAGCTTTCAGGGGGCAGATACGCAGTATTTT.

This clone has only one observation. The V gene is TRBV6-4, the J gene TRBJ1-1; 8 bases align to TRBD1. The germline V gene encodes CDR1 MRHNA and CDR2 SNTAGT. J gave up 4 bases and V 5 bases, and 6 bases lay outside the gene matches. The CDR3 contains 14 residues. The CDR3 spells CASSIGQGSTEAFF. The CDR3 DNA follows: TGTGCCAGCAGTATTGGACAGGGAAGCACTGAAGCTTTCTTT.

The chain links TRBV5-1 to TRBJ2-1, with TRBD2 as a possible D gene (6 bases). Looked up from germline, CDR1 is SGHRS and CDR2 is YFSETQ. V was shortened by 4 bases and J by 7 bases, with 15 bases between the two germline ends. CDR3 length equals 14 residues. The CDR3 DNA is TGCGCCAGCAGCCGGGGGTCGTCCAGGAATGAGCAGTTCTTC. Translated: CASSRGSSRNEQFF.

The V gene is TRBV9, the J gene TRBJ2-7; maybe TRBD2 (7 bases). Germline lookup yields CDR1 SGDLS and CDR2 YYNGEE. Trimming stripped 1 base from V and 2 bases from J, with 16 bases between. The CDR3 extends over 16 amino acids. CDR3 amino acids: CASSVSGGGSTYEQYF. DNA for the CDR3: TGTGCCAGCAGCGTATCTGGCGGGGGCAGCACCTACGAGCAGTACTTC.

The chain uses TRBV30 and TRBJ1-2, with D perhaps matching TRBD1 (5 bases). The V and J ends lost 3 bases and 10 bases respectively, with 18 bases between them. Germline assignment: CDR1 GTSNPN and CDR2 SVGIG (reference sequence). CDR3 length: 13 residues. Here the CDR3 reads CAWRTNNRDFYTF. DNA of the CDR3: TGTGCCTGGAGAACCAACAACCGGGACTTCTACACCTTC. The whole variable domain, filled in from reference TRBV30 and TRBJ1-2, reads SQTIHQWPATLVQPVGSPLSLECTVEGTSNPNLYWYRQAAGRGLQLLFYSVGIGQISSEVPQNLSASRPQDRQFILSSKKLLLSDSGFYLCAWRTNNRDFYTFGSGTRLTVV.

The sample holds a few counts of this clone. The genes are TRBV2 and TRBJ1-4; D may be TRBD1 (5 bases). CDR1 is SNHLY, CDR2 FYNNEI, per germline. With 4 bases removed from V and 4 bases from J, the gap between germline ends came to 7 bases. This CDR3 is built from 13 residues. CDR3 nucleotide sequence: TGTGCCAGCAGTGCTGACAGTAATGAAAAACTGTTTTTT. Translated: CASSADSNEKLFF.

CDR3 in DNA: TGTGCCAGCAGTTACCCACTAGCGGGGGGGACATCTCCCCAGTACTTC. This sequence encodes CASSYPLAGGTSPQYF. The chain is built from TRBV6-6 and TRBJ2-7; 13 nucleotides match TRBD2. V lost 2 bases to trimming and J lost 10 bases; unmatched junction nucleotides: 11. Germline V gene lookup returns CDR1 MNHNY and CDR2 SVGAGI (reference sequence). The CDR3 extends over 16 amino acids.

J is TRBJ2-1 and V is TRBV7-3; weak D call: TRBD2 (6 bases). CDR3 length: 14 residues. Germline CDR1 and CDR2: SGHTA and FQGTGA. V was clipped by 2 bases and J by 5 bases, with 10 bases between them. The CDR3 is CASSLAGRNNEQFF. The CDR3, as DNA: TGTGCCAGCAGCTTAGCGGGGAGAAACAATGAGCAGTTCTTC.

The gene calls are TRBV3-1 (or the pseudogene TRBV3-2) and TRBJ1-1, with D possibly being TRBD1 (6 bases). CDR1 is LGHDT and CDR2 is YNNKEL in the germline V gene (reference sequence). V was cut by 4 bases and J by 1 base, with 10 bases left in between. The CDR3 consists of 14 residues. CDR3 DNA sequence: TGTGCCAGCAGCCCCCTGACAGGGAACACTGAAGCTTTCTTT. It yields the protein CASSPLTGNTEAFF.

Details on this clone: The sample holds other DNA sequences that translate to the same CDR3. The CDR3 loop reads CASSLGATNEKLFF. The CDR3 nucleotides are TGCGCCAGCAGCTTAGGGGCAACTAATGAAAAACTGTTTTTT. The chain carries TRBV5-1 and TRBJ1-4; weak D call: TRBD1 (5 bases). The CDR3 length is 14 residues. The V end lost 2 bases, the J end lost 0 bases, and 5 bases lay between the germline ends. Germline CDR1 reads SGHRS; CDR2 reads YFSETQ. Full variable domain (missing parts from reference TRBV5-1 and TRBJ1-4): KAGVTQTPRYLIKTRGQQVTLSCSPISGHRSVSWYQQTPGQGLQFLFEYFSETQRNKGNFPGRFSGRQFSNSRSEMNVSTLELGDSALYLCASSLGATNEKLFFGSGTQLSVL.

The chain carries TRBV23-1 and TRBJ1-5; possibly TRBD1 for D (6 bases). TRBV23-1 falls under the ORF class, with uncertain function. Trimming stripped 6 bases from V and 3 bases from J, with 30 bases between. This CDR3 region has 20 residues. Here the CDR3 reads CASRPRVIGQGKGHNQPQHF. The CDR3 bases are TGCGCCAGCAGGCCACGGGTAATCGGCCAGGGGAAAGGGCACAATCAGCCCCAGCATTTT.

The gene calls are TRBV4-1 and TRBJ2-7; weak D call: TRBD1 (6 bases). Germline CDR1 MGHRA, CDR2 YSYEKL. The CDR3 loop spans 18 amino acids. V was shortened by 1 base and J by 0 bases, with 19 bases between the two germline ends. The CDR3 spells CASSQADPRQASSYEQYF. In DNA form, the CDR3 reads TGCGCCAGCAGCCAAGCAGACCCCAGACAGGCCAGCTCCTACGAGCAGTACTTC.

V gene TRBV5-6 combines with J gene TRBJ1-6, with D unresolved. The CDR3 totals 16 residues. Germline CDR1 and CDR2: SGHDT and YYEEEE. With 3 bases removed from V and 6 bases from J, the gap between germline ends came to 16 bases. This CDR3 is CASSSTAVGFNSPLHF. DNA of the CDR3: TGTGCCAGCAGCTCTACAGCGGTGGGTTTTAATTCACCCCTCCACTTT.

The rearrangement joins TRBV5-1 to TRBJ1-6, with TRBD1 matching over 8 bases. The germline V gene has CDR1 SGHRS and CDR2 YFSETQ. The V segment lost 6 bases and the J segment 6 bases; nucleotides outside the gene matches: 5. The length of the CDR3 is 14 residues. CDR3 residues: CASTQGAVNSPLHF. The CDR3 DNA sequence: TGCGCCAGCACCCAGGGGGCTGTTAATTCACCCCTCCACTTT. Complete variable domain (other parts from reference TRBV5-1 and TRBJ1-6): KAGVTQTPRYLIKTRGQQVTLSCSPISGHRSVSWYQQTPGQGLQFLFEYFSETQRNKGNFPGRFSGRQFSNSRSEMNVSTLELGDSALYLCASTQGAVNSPLHFGNGTRLTVT.

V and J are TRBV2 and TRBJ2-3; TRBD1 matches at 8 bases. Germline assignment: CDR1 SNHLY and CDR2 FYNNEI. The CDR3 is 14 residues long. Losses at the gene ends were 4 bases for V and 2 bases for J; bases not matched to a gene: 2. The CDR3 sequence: CASSGQGHTDTQYF. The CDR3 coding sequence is TGTGCCAGCAGTGGACAGGGGCACACAGATACGCAGTATTTT.

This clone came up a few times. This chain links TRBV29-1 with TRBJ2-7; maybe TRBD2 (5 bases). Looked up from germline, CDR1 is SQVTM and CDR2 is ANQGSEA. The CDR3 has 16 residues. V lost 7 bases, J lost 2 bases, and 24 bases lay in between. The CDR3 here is CSAREYKIRNTYEQYF. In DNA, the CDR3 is TGCAGCGCGAGGGAGTATAAGATACGAAATACCTACGAGCAGTACTTC.

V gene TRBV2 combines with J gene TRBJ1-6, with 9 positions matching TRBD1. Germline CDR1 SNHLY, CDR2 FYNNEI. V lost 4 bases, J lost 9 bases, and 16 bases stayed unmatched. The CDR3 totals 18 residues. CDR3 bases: TGTGCCAGCAGTGGGGACAGGGAAAAGACTCTAGGAAGTTCACCCCTCCACTTT. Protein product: CASSGDREKTLGSSPLHF.

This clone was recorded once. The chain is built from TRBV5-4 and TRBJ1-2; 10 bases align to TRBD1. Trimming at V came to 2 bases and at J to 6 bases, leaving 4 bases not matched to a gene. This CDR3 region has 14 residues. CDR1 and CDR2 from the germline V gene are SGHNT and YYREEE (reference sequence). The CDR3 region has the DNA TGTGCCAGCAGCTTTGACAGGGGGCTTAATGGCTACACCTTC. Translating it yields CASSFDRGLNGYTF.

The chain's CDR3 is CASSYRADGSGEQYF. The CDR3 DNA reads TGTGCCAGCAGTTACCGGGCGGACGGGTCGGGAGAGCAGTACTTC. This chain uses TRBV6-5 with TRBJ2-7; D is possibly TRBD2 (5 bases). Germline CDR1 MNHEY, CDR2 SVGAGI. This CDR3 contains 15 residues. The germline V and J ends were trimmed by 2 bases and 7 bases, with 18 bases remaining between them.

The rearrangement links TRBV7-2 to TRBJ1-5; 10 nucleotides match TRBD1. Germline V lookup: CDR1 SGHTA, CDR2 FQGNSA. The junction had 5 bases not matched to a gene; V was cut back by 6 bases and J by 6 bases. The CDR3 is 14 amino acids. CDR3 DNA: TGTGCCAGCAGACCGACAGGGGGCGGTCAGCCCCAGCATTTT. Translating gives CASRPTGGGQPQHF.

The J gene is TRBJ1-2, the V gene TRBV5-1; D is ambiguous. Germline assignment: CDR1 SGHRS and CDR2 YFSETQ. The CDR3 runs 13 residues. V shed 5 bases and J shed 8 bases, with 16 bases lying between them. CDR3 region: CASSPSNGEGYTF. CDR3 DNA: TGCGCCAGCAGTCCGAGCAATGGTGAGGGCTACACCTTC.